This TCR beta chain was identified during a study of blood T cell repertoires in COVID-19. Overall study: Samples of COVID-19 (acute and convalescent) were obtained from the United States, Italy and Spain. Nucleic acid was either cDNA or gDNA, and it came from T cells, B-cell-depleted T cells, or PBMCs.

Under the authors' procedure: Quantification of nucleated cells was approximated via reference gene primer amplification. TCRdb keeps only in-frame clones here, not all; method: immunoSEQ multiplex PCR. V and J calls plus clone size are reproduced from that table; the DNA served to infer D and trimming. The data contain roughly 250,000 clones, approximately 90% of them singletons. CDR3 length: 13 amino acids. V dropped 1 base and J dropped 12; count of bases not matched to a gene: 6. The genes are TRBV12-3 or TRBV12-4 and TRBJ2-1; TRBD1 matches 7 bases. The origin of this receptor is a woman younger than 45 with acute COVID-19. The sequencing sample was made of PBMCs or T cells enriched from blood (not recorded which). CDR3 nucleotide sequence: TGTGCCAGCAGTTTAGAGAAAGGGACAGCGCAGTTCTTC. Translating gives CASSLEKGTAQFF.